Listed below are T cell receptor beta chains from one sample, sequenced in a study of T cell repertoires in cytomegalovirus infection. In TCRdb, the reads were re-called with MiXCR into one record per CDR3 protein. Of hundreds of thousands of distinct CDR3 sequences detected, about a tenth appear once; the ten largest clones hold around 2.4%. Sequenced input: PBMCs. These TCRs come from a human donor in good health (CMV status not recorded). Some clones in this sample may be carry-over from other donors' samples. CDR3s include the opening cysteine and the closing phenylalanine or tryptophan. D genes are given only for firm matches. The listing skips clone size in some rows; elsewhere it reads once, few, many or a size class.

>TRBJ1-5|TRBV20-1|NA|many
TGCAGTGTAGGCACGGCTAGTAGCAATCAGCCCCAGCATTTT
CSVGTASSNQPQHF
>TRBJ2-2|TRBV20-1|NA|many
TGCAGTGCTAGAATCGGTCAGAGTGTCACCGGGGAGCTGTTTTTT
CSARIGQSVTGELFF
>TRBJ2-2|TRBV20-1|TRBD2|many
TGCAGTGCTAGGGGGACTAGCGGGGCTTACACCGGGGAGCTGTTTTTT
CSARGTSGAYTGELFF
>TRBJ2-3|TRBV2|NA|many
TGTGCCAGCAGTCCTAGACGGGACACCTACACAGATACGCAGTATTTT
CASSPRRDTYTDTQYF
>TRBJ2-5|TRBV2|NA|few
TGTGCCAGCAGTGAAGCGCTTCGAGGGGGGGTCAGGGAGACCCAGTACTTC
CASSEALRGGVRETQYF
>TRBJ2-1|TRBV20-1|TRBD1|many
TGCAGTGCTGAGGCCCGTGGGACAGGGTATTACAATGAGCAGTTCTTC
CSAEARGTGYYNEQFF
>TRBJ1-6|TRBV2|NA|few
TGTGCCAGCTGTCCCAGCCGGAGTTCCCTCCACTTT
CASCPSRSSLHF
>TRBJ1-1|TRBV20-1|NA|many
TGCAGATGTTGGGAGGGACGGAACACTGAAGCTTTCTTT
CRCWEGRNTEAFF
>TRBJ2-5|TRBV7-9|NA|NA
TGTGCCAGCAGCCAAGACAGCCACCGGGAGACCCAGTACTTC
CASSQDSHRETQYF
>TRBJ1-6|TRBV28|TRBD1|many
TGTGCCAGCTCCCGGGGACAGCCAAACAGGAATTCACCCCTCCACTTT
CASSRGQPNRNSPLHF
>TRBJ1-2|TRBV20-1|NA|many
TGCAGTGCTAGAATTCGGGTGAATGGCTACACCTTC
CSARIRVNGYTF
>TRBJ1-5|TRBV6-2/TRBV6-3|NA|NA
TGTGCCAGCAGTTCGGGTATTTATAGCAATCAGCCCCAGCATTTT
CASSSGIYSNQPQHF
>TRBJ2-5|TRBV20-1|NA|NA
TGCAGTGCTAGAGATTATTTAAAGGCAGGGATGGACCAAGAGACCCAGTACTTC
CSARDYLKAGMDQETQYF
>TRBJ2-7|TRBV7-9|NA|NA
TGTGCCAGCAGCTCCCCCGGCGGCTCCGAGCAGTACTTC
CASSSPGGSEQYF
>TRBJ1-1|TRBV6-1|TRBD1|many
TGTGCCAGCAGCCGAGGGGACAGAAGGATGAACACTGAAGCTTTCTTT
CASSRGDRRMNTEAFF
>TRBJ2-7|TRBV12-3/TRBV12-4|NA|many
TGTGCCAGCAGTTTAGTGGGGGCCGGCGAGCAGTACTTC
CASSLVGAGEQYF
>TRBJ1-2|TRBV20-1|TRBD1|many
TGCAGTGCCCCTCGGTCGACAGGGTGGGATGGCTACACCTTC
CSAPRSTGWDGYTF
>TRBJ1-1|TRBV7-8|TRBD1|many
TGTGCCAGCAGCTGGGGACAGGAAGGGACTGAAGCTTTCTTT
CASSWGQEGTEAFF
>TRBJ1-3|TRBV20-1|NA|many
TGCAGTGCTAGAGTCCAAAGCTCTGGAAACACCATATATTTT
CSARVQSSGNTIYF
>TRBJ1-5|TRBV7-8|NA|many
TGTGCCAGCAGCAGAGATGGGGGGCTTAAACAGCCCCAGCATTTT
CASSRDGGLKQPQHF
>TRBJ2-1|TRBV6-5|TRBD2|many
TGTGCCAGCAGTTTAGCGGGGGAGACAATTGAGCAGTTCTTC
CASSLAGETIEQFF
>TRBJ2-3|TRBV7-9|NA|many
TGTGCCAGCAGCCCCGGGTCCTTCCCCACAGATACGCAGTATTTT
CASSPGSFPTDTQYF
>TRBJ2-2|TRBV5-6|NA|NA
TGTGCCAGCAGCTTGAGGTCAGTTACGAACACCGGGGAGCTGTTTTTT
CASSLRSVTNTGELFF
>TRBJ1-4|TRBV28|TRBD1|many
TGTGCCAGCAGTTTTGTTCGGGACAGGGGGGATGAAAAACTGTTTTTT
CASSFVRDRGDEKLFF
>TRBJ2-1|TRBV6-2/TRBV6-3|TRBD2|NA
TGTGCCAGCAGTTACGCCGGGAGGGAGCAGTTCTTC
CASSYAGREQFF
>TRBJ1-3|TRBV20-1|NA|many
TGCAGTGCTCGACAGGCAAGCTCTGGAAACACCATATATTTT
CSARQASSGNTIYF
>TRBJ2-7|TRBV20-1|TRBD2|few
TGCAGTGCCGCCCTACCGGGACTAGCGGGCTACGAGCAGTACTTC
CSAALPGLAGYEQYF
>TRBJ2-7|TRBV6-7|TRBD1|NA
TGTGCCAGCAGTTATGTTACAGGGGCCTACGAGCAGTACTTC
CASSYVTGAYEQYF
>TRBJ2-7|TRBV29-1|TRBD1|few
TGCAGCGTTGAAGATGCTAGGACAGGCAGCTCCTACGAGCAGTACTTC
CSVEDARTGSSYEQYF
>TRBJ2-5|TRBV28|TRBD2|few
TGTGCCAGCAGCCGGGGGGGCCTCGCCGAGACCCAGTACTTC
CASSRGGLAETQYF
>TRBJ1-2|TRBV7-2|NA|NA
TGTGTCAGCAGCCTCGAAACTAACTATGGCTACACTTTC
CVSSLETNYGYTF
>TRBJ2-5|TRBV7-2|NA|many
TGTGCCAGCAGCTCCCCCCCAGAGACCCAGTACTTC
CASSSPPETQYF
>TRBJ1-1|TRBV15|NA|few
TGTGCCACCAGCAGAGATCCCCTCGCGGGGGCGCGGGCTTTCTTT
CATSRDPLAGARAFF
>TRBJ1-5|TRBV7-8|NA|many
TGTGCCAGCAGCCCACGGGTGGATCAGCCCCAGCATTTT
CASSPRVDQPQHF
>TRBJ2-1|TRBV7-2|TRBD2|many
TGTGCCAGCAGCTTAGCCGGGGGGTGGGGGTCCTACAATGAGCAGTTCTTC
CASSLAGGWGSYNEQFF
>TRBJ1-2|TRBV7-2|NA|many
TGTGCCAGCAGCCCGCAGGGAGGGAATGGCTACACCTTC
CASSPQGGNGYTF
>TRBJ2-7|TRBV10-3|TRBD1|NA
TGTGCCGTCACCCGGACAGGGGCCAAATACTACGAGCAGTACTTC
CAVTRTGAKYYEQYF
>TRBJ1-1|TRBV29-1|NA|NA
TGCAGCGTCGCTACGGGAGGGGGCACTGAAGCTTTCTTT
CSVATGGGTEAFF
>TRBJ2-7|TRBV7-2|NA|many
TGTGCCAGCAGCCTTCCAGGGGGGGAGCAGTACTTC
CASSLPGGEQYF
>TRBJ1-6|TRBV7-8|NA|many
TGTGCCAGCGAGAAGATTAGGGTCCCCTATAATTCACCCCTCCACTTT
CASEKIRVPYNSPLHF
>TRBJ1-5|TRBV12-3/TRBV12-4|NA|many
TGTGCCAGCAGTTTAGCCGGGGGGCAGCCCCAGCATTTT
CASSLAGGQPQHF
>TRBJ2-1|TRBV19|NA|NA
TGTGCCAGTAGTATTTTCGGTAATGAGCAGTTCTTC
CASSIFGNEQFF
>TRBJ1-3|TRBV7-9|TRBD1|many
TGTGCCAGCAGCGCCGGGACAGGCTCTGGAAACACCATATATTTT
CASSAGTGSGNTIYF
>TRBJ1-2|TRBV28|TRBD1|many
TGTGCCAGCAGTTTCGGCCAGGGGGCGCGTGGCTACACCTTC
CASSFGQGARGYTF
>TRBJ1-5|TRBV10-1|NA|few
TGCGCCAGCAGTGAGGGGGAACAGCCCCAGCATTTT
CASSEGEQPQHF
>TRBJ1-1|TRBV5-1|NA|NA
TGCGCCAGCAGCTTGAGGGCGAACACTGAAGCTTTCTTT
CASSLRANTEAFF
>TRBJ2-1|TRBV29-1|TRBD2|NA
TGCAGCGTTGAAGGGCTAGCGGGGGGGCCAAGGTTCTTC
CSVEGLAGGPRFF
>TRBJ1-6|TRBV12-3/TRBV12-4|NA|many
TGTGCCAGCAGTCAGGGAGGTTCACCCCTCCACTTT
CASSQGGSPLHF
>TRBJ2-3|TRBV7-2|NA|many
TGTGCCAGCAGCCCCACTGGGATATCTAGTGATACGCAGTATTTT
CASSPTGISSDTQYF